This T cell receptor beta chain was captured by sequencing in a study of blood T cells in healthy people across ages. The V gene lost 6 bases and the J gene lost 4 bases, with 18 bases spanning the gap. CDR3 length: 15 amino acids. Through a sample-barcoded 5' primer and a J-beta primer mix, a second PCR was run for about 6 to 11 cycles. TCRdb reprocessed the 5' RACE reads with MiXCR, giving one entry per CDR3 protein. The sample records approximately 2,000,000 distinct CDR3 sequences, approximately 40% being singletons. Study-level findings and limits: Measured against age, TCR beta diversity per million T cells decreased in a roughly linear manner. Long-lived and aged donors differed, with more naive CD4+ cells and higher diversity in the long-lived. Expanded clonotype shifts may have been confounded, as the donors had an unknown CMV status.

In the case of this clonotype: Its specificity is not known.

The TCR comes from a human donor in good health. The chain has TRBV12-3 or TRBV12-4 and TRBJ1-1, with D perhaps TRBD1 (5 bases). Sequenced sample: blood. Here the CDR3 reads CASSAPRGLGTEAFF. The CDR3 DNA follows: TGTGCCAGCAGCGCTCCACGGGGCTTGGGCACTGAAGCTTTCTTT.